Included here is one T cell receptor (beta chain) sequence, with context. Its antigen is still unknown. Sequencing was performed with immunoSEQ multiplex PCR; in TCRdb, only in-frame clones are kept and a portion is missing. The sample has roughly 2,000 clones, approximately 81% seen once. This record comes from a study of brain metastases from non-small cell lung cancer. Overall study findings and caveats: T-cell clones appeared expanded in about 60% of brain metastases relative to matched primary tumors. Brain metastases had lower T-cell infiltration than primary tumors. Brain metastases shared most TCR repertoire with primaries, with sparse T cells.

The germline gives CDR1 KGHSH, CDR2 LQKENI. The CDR3 extends over 15 amino acids. Trimming stripped 5 bases from V and 0 bases from J, with 12 bases between. This receptor was obtained from a donor aged 40 or older with non-small cell lung cancer. The sequencing sample was made of primary lung tumor tissue. This chain connects TRBV18 to TRBJ2-3; D call uncertain. CDR3 DNA sequence: TGTGCCAGCTCAGTCTCTACCTCGAGCACAGATACGCAGTATTTT. Translated: CASSVSTSSTDTQYF. Supplemented by reference TRBV18 and TRBJ2-3, the full variable domain reads NAGVMQNPRHLVRRRGQEARLRCSPMKGHSHVYWYRQLPEEGLKFMVYLQKENIIDESGMPKERFSAEFPKEGPSILRIQQVVRGDSAAYFCASSVSTSSTDTQYFGPGTRLTVL.